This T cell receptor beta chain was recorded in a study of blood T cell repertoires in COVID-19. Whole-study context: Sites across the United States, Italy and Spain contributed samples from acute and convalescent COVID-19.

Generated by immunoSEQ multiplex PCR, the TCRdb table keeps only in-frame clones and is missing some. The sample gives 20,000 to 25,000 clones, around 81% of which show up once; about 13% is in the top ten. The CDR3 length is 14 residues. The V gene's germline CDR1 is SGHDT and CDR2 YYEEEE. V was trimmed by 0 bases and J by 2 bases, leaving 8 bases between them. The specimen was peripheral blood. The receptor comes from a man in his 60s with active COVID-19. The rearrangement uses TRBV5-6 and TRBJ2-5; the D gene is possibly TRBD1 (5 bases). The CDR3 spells CASSLGQIQETQYF. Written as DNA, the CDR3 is TGTGCCAGCAGCTTGGGACAGATTCAAGAGACCCAGTACTTC.